This TCR beta chain was sequenced in a study of vaccination and CD4 T cells after COVID-19. Study conclusions and caveats: The median proportion of reactive clones detected only post-vaccination in convalescent patients was approximately 90%.

With 6 bases removed from V and 0 bases from J, the gap between germline ends came to 12 bases. Germline V gene lookup returns CDR1 LNHDA and CDR2 SQIVND (reference sequence). This CDR3 comprises 14 residues. Cultured CD4+ T cell DNA was sequenced using the Oncomine TCR Beta short-read assay. TCRdb used MiXCR to reprocess the PCR reads, holding one entry per CDR3 protein. This table holds fewer than 9,500 distinct CDR3 sequences, approximately 51% found once. Regarding this clonotype: Its antigen is not identified.

Stated treatment: approximately 9-day PBMC culture with coronavirus spike peptide pools or control peptides (ViraFEST assay). V and J are TRBV19 and TRBJ2-7; D ambiguous. Sample: CD4+ T cells from blood, cultured in vitro. The source of this sequence is a human donor who had recovered from COVID-19. In DNA form, the CDR3 reads TGTGCCAGTAGGAGCAGGATGAGCTCCTACGAGCAGTACTTC. The encoded protein is CASRSRMSSYEQYF. Looking up the rest from reference TRBV19 and TRBJ2-7 gives the full variable domain: DGGITQSPKYLFRKEGQNVTLSCEQNLNHDAMYWYRQDPGQGLRLIYYSQIVNDFQKGDIAEGYSVSREKKESFPLTVTSAQKNPTAFYLCASRSRMSSYEQYFGPGTRLTVT.